This T cell receptor (beta chain) was found in a study of metastatic and nonmetastatic thyroid tumors. Overall study: For malignant and benign thyroid patients, tumor or nodule tissue and blood were the sources whose repertoires were compared.

MiXCR was used by TCRdb to re-call the PCR reads. The sample includes about 24,000 clones, 22% of them seen just once. Study outcomes and limitations: A significant increase in TCR beta diversity was reportedly seen in malignant thyroid tumors relative to benign nodules, in blood and tumor.

Prior to thyroid surgery, none of the patients had received any treatment. The ends were cut back, 0 bases at V and 8 bases at J, with 7 bases in the middle. CDR3 length: 12 amino acids. Per germline, CDR1 MNHEY and CDR2 SVGAGI. By sample fraction, this clone is medium-sized (0.01 to 0.1%). The antigen remains unidentified. The chain carries TRBV6-5 and TRBJ1-2, with D unresolved. This sequence originates from a female donor with papillary thyroid cancer or a benign thyroid nodule (not recorded which). Some clones in this sample may be carry-over from other donors' samples. The specimen sequenced was blood. CDR3 in DNA: TGTGCCAGCAGTTACTCCAACGGCGGCTACACCTTC. It specifies CASSYSNGGYTF.